This T cell receptor beta chain was identified during a study of T cells in Graves' hyperthyroidism and ophthalmopathy. A few counts support this clonotype. The CDR3 extends over 19 amino acids. V shed 6 bases, J shed 5 bases, and the junction held 20 bases outside the gene matches. The germline CDR1 and CDR2 sequences are DFQATT and SNEGSKA (reference sequence). Amplified regions were TCR beta CDR3 sequences from RNA transcripts. The HTBI primer set drove a first-round RT-PCR of the TCR CDR3. Each CDR3 protein gets one entry after TCRdb re-called the multiplex PCR reads with MiXCR. The table shows fewer than 700,000 distinct CDR3 sequences, with roughly 15% occurring only once.

Sequenced: blood. This clonotype originated in a woman between 25 and 40 years old with Graves' hyperthyroidism. The genes are TRBV20-1 and TRBJ2-5; 14 bases are a match to TRBD2. The CDR3 here is CSAPPASGTSGSTGETQYF. The CDR3 nucleotides read TGCAGTGCCCCGCCCGCATCCGGGACTAGCGGGAGTACCGGGGAGACCCAGTACTTC.